This T cell receptor (beta chain) comes out of a study of blood T cell repertoires in COVID-19. Overall study: Acute and convalescent COVID-19 specimens originated in the United States, Italy and Spain. T cells, B-cell-depleted T cells, or PBMCs supplied cDNA or gDNA.

Germline V gene sequence: CDR1 SNHLY, CDR2 FYNNEI. With V trimmed by 6 bases and J by 0 bases, 8 bases remained unmatched. This CDR3 contains 16 residues. As handled by the study authors: Nucleated cell counts were estimated from reference gene primer amplification. Assay: immunoSEQ multiplex PCR; the TCRdb copy retains only in-frame clones and omits some. The DNA was the basis for D and trimming; V, J and clone size are from that table. The sample yields about 180,000 clones, roughly 87% seen once. This clone occurred a few times. This receptor was identified in a woman aged 65 to 85 with acute or convalescent COVID-19. The sequenced sample was peripheral blood. The gene calls are TRBV2 and TRBJ1-5, with TRBD1 identical over 7 bases. The CDR3 protein is CASREPQGYSNQPQHF. The DNA of the CDR3 is TGTGCCAGCAGGGAACCACAGGGGTATAGCAATCAGCCCCAGCATTTT.